A selection of T cell receptor beta chains follows, all from one sample in a study of cytomegalovirus exposure and HLA in healthy donors. Using immunoSEQ multiplex PCR, the repertoire was profiled, and TCRdb retains in-frame clones only, with some absent. The repertoire holds over 85,000 clones, with about 80% as singletons. Input material: PBMCs. These receptors all stem from a man aged 25 to 40 in good health and CMV-seropositive. Both conserved end residues are part of each CDR3. D genes are given only for firm matches. Where a row states a size, it is once, few, many or the class of an expanded clone; other rows omit it.

abundance	v_gene	d_gene	j_gene	CDR3nt	CDR3aa
NA	TRBV6-6	NA	TRBJ2-7	TGTGCCAGCAGCTTCCTCTTATGCAGGGAGCAGTACTTC	CASSFLLCREQYF
NA	TRBV11-2	NA	TRBJ1-6	TGTGCCAGCAGCCACCCTGGACGGGGGAATTCACCCCTCCACTTT	CASSHPGRGNSPLHF
once	TRBV4-3	TRBD1	TRBJ2-7	TGCGCCAGCAGCCAAGATAGGATAGGACAGGGTTACTACGAGCAGTACTTC	CASSQDRIGQGYYEQYF
NA	TRBV7-2	TRBD2	TRBJ2-5	TGTGCCAGCAGCTTTTCCCTAGCGGGGGAGAGGGGGGAGACCCAGTACTTC	CASSFSLAGERGETQYF
few	TRBV5-4	TRBD1	TRBJ1-1	TGTGCCAGCAGCCGATCCGGACAGGGAAACACTGAAGCTTTCTTT	CASSRSGQGNTEAFF
NA	TRBV6-1	NA	TRBJ1-2	TGTGCCAGCAGCCCACGGGGGGGGCAGAACTATGGCTACACCTTC	CASSPRGGQNYGYTF
NA	TRBV9	TRBD2	TRBJ2-5	TGTGCCAGCAGCGCACGGGGACTAGCGGGGCCACAAGAGACCCAGTACTTC	CASSARGLAGPQETQYF
NA	TRBV21-1	NA	TRBJ2-5	TGTGCCAGCAGCAAACCCGGAGGATTCGCCAGACTCCTCGGGGAGGTGGAGACCCAGTACTTC	CASSKPGGFARLLGEVETQYF
NA	TRBV4-3	NA	TRBJ1-6	TGCGCCAGCAGCCAAGGGGTGGGGGGGGCGGAAAATTCACCCCTCCACTTT	CASSQGVGGAENSPLHF
NA	TRBV7-2	TRBD1	TRBJ1-5	TGTGCCAGCAGCTTACTGGGACAGCCAAATAATCAGCCCCAGCATTTT	CASSLLGQPNNQPQHF
NA	TRBV30	NA	TRBJ1-5	TGTGCCTGGAGTCGCCTAGTAGGGGAGGGTCAGCCCCAGCATTTT	CAWSRLVGEGQPQHF
NA	TRBV4-1	TRBD1	TRBJ2-5	TGCGCCAGCAGCCAAGAGACAGGGGGGCAAGAGACCCAGTACTTC	CASSQETGGQETQYF
few	TRBV9	NA	TRBJ2-7	TGTGCCAGCAGCCCTTTGGGGACTGGCTCCTACGAGCAGTACTTC	CASSPLGTGSYEQYF
NA	TRBV6-5	NA	TRBJ2-3	TGTGCCAGCAGTTACTCGTTGGGGAGCGGCGCAGATACGCAGTATTTT	CASSYSLGSGADTQYF
NA	TRBV7-8	NA	TRBJ2-1	TGTGCCAGCAGCTTAGATGTAGCCGCCAGCGCGCAGTTCTTC	CASSLDVAASAQFF
NA	TRBV30	TRBD1	TRBJ2-7	TGTGCCTGGGGTGGGACAGACAGCCGGCCCGAGCAGTACTTC	CAWGGTDSRPEQYF
once	TRBV7-2	TRBD1	TRBJ2-7	TGTGCCAGCAGCTTCTGGACAGGGGGGTACGAGCAGTACTTC	CASSFWTGGYEQYF
NA	TRBV28	NA	TRBJ1-3	TGTGCCAGCAGTTTATATGCAGGGACTGGAAACACCATATATTTT	CASSLYAGTGNTIYF
NA	TRBV7-2	NA	TRBJ1-2	TGTGCCAGCAGCCCGGACACTGTCTATGGCTACACCTTC	CASSPDTVYGYTF
few	TRBV5-1	TRBD1	TRBJ1-2	TGCGCCAGCAGCAGGGACAGAGATTATGGCTACACCTTC	CASSRDRDYGYTF
NA	TRBV9	TRBD2	TRBJ2-7	TGTGCCAGCAGCGTAGGCGGGAGGTCCTACGAGCAGTACTTC	CASSVGGRSYEQYF
NA	TRBV2	NA	TRBJ2-5	TGTGCCAGCAGGGGGACACGCGACCGGGCCCAGTACTTC	CASRGTRDRAQYF
NA	TRBV28	NA	TRBJ2-7	TGTGCCAGCAGTCCCCCTCCACCAGCCTACGAGCAGTACTTC	CASSPPPPAYEQYF
once	TRBV7-3	NA	TRBJ1-1	TGTGCCAGCAGCTTAGCCAGTACCATGAACACTGAAGCTTTCTTT	CASSLASTMNTEAFF
NA	TRBV15	TRBD1	TRBJ1-4	TGTGCCACCAGCAGAGAGGCGACAGGGGCTAATGAAAAACTGTTTTTT	CATSREATGANEKLFF
NA	TRBV19	TRBD1	TRBJ1-2	TGTGCCAGTAGTATCGGACAGGGCTTTTATGGCTACACCTTC	CASSIGQGFYGYTF
NA	TRBV7-9	TRBD1	TRBJ1-2	TGTGCCAGCAGCCCCGACAGGGCCGTAGGCTACACCTTC	CASSPDRAVGYTF
NA	TRBV2	TRBD1	TRBJ1-5	TGTGCCAGCAGTGAACCAGGGGGCCATAGCAATCAGCCCCAGCATTTT	CASSEPGGHSNQPQHF
once	TRBV11-3	TRBD2	TRBJ2-1	TGTGCCAGCAGCACCACTAGCGGGGGGGCCTATGAGCAGTTCTTC	CASSTTSGGAYEQFF
NA	TRBV6-5	NA	TRBJ1-4	TGTGCCAGCAGTTACTCGACAGGCTTTAATGAAAAACTGTTTTTT	CASSYSTGFNEKLFF
NA	TRBV19	NA	TRBJ1-4	TGTGCCAGTAGTATATCGGTGGCTAATGAAAAACTGTTTTTT	CASSISVANEKLFF
few	TRBV27	TRBD1	TRBJ2-7	TGTGCCAGCAGTGCACAGGGGGCATACCTCCCGTATGAGCAGTACTTC	CASSAQGAYLPYEQYF
NA	TRBV27	NA	TRBJ2-1	TGTGCCAGCAGTTCAACAGGTTACAATGAGCAGTTCTTC	CASSSTGYNEQFF
NA	TRBV11-2	NA	TRBJ2-7	TGTGCCAGCACCCCCCCAGGGTTGCCCTACGAGCAGTACTTC	CASTPPGLPYEQYF
NA	TRBV7-6	TRBD1	TRBJ2-2	TGTGCCAGCAGCAGAAGACAGGGGGCGAACACCGGGGAGCTGTTTTTT	CASSRRQGANTGELFF
few	TRBV10-2	TRBD1	TRBJ1-5	TGCGCCAGCAGTGAGCCTACAGGGGACGGAAGCAATCAGCCCCAGCATTTT	CASSEPTGDGSNQPQHF
once	TRBV27	NA	TRBJ1-1	TGTGCCAGCAGTTTCGGGGGGAGCGACACTGAAGCTTTCTTT	CASSFGGSDTEAFF
NA	TRBV19	NA	TRBJ1-6	TGTGCCAGTAGTATACAGGTGTATAATTCACCCCTCCACTTT	CASSIQVYNSPLHF
NA	TRBV5-1	NA	TRBJ2-1	TGCGCCAGCAGCTTGTTCGATGAGCAGTTCTTC	CASSLFDEQFF
NA	TRBV2	NA	TRBJ2-3	TGTGCCAGCAGTGAAGCCCAGCGGGGCACAGATACGCAGTATTTT	CASSEAQRGTDTQYF
NA	TRBV7-9	NA	TRBJ2-1	TGTGCCAGCAGCCTCCCAGGGGAAAGGGGGCAGTTCTTC	CASSLPGERGQFF
NA	TRBV9	NA	TRBJ1-1	TGTGCCAGCAGCGTTGTAGGGGATGGTGAAGCTTTCTTT	CASSVVGDGEAFF
once	TRBV5-6	NA	TRBJ2-7	TGTGCCAGCAGCTTATGGGCAGGGCCCCGTTCCGAGCAGTACTTC	CASSLWAGPRSEQYF
NA	TRBV6-1	TRBD2	TRBJ2-5	TGTGCCAGCAGTGAAGCGGGCGGCGGGGGTTGGGAGACCCAGTACTTC	CASSEAGGGGWETQYF
NA	TRBV2	NA	TRBJ2-3	TGTGCCAGCAGTCTTACGACGGGAGTCACAGATACGCAGTATTTT	CASSLTTGVTDTQYF